The following is a TCR beta chain sequence with its context. The data are from a study of identical twins. A universal primer site was incorporated via template switching, and the cDNA contained unique molecular identifiers. TCRdb redid the calling of the 5' RACE reads with MiXCR, one entry per CDR3 protein. Of 1.5 million to 2 million distinct CDR3 sequences in the sample, about 32% were seen once. The source of this sequence is a newborn girl in good health. Source material: cord blood.

CDR3 amino acids: CASSLHRDSLYGYTF. The CDR3 region has the DNA TGTGCCAGCAGTCTCCACCGGGACAGCCTCTATGGCTACACCTTC. V is TRBV27 and J is TRBJ1-2, with 7 bases that match TRBD1. CDR1 MNHEY and CDR2 SMNVEV come from the germline V gene (reference sequence). V trimming: 5 bases; J trimming: 4 bases; junction bases outside the gene matches: 10. The CDR3 is 15 residues long.